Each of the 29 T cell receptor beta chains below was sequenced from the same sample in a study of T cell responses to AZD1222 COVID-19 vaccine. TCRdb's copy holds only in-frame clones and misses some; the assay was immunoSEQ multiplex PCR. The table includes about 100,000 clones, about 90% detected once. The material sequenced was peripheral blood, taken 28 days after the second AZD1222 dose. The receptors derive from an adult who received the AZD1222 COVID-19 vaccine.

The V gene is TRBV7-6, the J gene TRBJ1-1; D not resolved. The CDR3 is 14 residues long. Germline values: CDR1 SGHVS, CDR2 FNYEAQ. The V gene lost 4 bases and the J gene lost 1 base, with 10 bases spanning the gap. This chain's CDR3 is CASSSVLTNTEAFF. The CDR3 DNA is TGTGCCAGCAGCTCGGTATTAACGAACACTGAAGCTTTCTTT.

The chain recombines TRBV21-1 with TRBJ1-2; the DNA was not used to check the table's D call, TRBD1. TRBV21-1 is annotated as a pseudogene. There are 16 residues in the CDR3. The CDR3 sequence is CASSTFPGTDPYGYTF. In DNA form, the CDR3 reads TGTGCCAGCAGCACCTTTCCCGGGACAGACCCCTATGGCTACACCTTC.

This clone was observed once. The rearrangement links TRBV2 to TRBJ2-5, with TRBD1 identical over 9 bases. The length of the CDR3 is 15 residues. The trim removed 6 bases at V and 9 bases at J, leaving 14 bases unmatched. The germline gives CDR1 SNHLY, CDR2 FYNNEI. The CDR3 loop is CASRNRGQGPRSQYF. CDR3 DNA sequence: TGTGCCAGCAGAAACAGGGGGCAGGGGCCCCGATCCCAGTACTTC. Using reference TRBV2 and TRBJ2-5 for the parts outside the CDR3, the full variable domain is EPEVTQTPSHQVTQMGQEVILRCVPISNHLYFYWYRQILGQKVEFLVSFYNNEISEKSEIFDDQFSVERPDGSNFTLKIRSTKLEDSAMYFCASRNRGQGPRSQYFGPGTRLLVL.

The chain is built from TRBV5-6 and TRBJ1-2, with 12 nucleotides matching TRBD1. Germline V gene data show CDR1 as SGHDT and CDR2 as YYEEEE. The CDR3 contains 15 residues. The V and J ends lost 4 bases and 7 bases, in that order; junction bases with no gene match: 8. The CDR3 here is CASSPGDRGQGGYTF. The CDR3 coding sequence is TGTGCCAGCAGCCCCGGGGACAGGGGGCAAGGTGGCTACACCTTC.

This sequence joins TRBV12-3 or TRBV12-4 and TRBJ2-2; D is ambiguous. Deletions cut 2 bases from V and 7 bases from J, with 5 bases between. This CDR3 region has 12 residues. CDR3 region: CASSLWGGELFF. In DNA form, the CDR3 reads TGTGCCAGCAGTTTATGGGGCGGGGAGCTGTTTTTT.

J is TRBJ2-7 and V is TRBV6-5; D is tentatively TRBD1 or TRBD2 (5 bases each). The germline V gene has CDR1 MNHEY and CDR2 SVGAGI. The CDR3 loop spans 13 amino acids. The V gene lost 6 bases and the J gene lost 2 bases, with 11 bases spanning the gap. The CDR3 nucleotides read TGTGCCAGCAGGGGACCTGGGACCTACGAGCAGTACTTC. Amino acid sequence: CASRGPGTYEQYF.

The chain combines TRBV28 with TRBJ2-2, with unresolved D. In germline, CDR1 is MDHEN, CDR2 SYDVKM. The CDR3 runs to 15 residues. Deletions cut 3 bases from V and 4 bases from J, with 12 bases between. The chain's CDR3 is CASSFSGLGTGELFF. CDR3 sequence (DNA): TGTGCCAGCAGTTTTTCGGGTCTGGGCACCGGGGAGCTGTTTTTT.

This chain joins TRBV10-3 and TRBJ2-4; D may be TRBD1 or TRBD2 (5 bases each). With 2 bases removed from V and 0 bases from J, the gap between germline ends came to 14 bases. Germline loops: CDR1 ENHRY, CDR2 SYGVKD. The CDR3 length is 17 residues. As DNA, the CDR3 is TGTGCCATCAGTGAGCAGAATACCGGGACAGCCAAAAACATTCAGTACTTC. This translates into CAISEQNTGTAKNIQYF.

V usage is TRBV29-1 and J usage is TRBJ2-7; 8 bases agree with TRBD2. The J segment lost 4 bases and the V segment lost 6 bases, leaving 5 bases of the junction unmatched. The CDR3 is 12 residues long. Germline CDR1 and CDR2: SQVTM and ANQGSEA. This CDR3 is CSVGLVGYEQYF. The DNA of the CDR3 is TGCAGCGTGGGACTAGTCGGTTACGAGCAGTACTTC.

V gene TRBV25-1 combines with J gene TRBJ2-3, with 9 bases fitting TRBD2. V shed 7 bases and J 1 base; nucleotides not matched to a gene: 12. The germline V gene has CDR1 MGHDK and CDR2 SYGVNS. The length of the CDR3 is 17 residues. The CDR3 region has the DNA TGTGCCAGCACCGGACCACTAGCGGGCGGACGCACAGATACGCAGTATTTT. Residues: CASTGPLAGGRTDTQYF.

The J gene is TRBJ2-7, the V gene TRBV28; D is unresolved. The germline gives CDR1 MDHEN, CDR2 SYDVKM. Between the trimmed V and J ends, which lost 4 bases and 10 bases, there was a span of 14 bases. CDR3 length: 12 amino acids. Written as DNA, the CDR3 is TGTGCCAGCAGTTCCCTAATAGCCGATCAGTACTTC. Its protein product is CASSSLIADQYF.

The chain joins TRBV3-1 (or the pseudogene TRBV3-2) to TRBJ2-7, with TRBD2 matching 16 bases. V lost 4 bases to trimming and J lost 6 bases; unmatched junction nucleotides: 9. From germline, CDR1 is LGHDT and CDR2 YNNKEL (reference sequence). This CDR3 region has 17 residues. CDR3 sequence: CASSRGGLAGGPSEQYF. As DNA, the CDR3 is TGTGCCAGCAGCCGGGGGGGACTAGCGGGAGGGCCCAGCGAGCAGTACTTC.

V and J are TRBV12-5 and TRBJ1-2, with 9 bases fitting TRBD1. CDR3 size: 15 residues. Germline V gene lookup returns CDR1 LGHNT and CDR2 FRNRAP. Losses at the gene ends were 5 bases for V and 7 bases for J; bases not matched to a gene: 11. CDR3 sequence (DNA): TGTGCTAGTGGTAAGACCGGGACAGGGTCAAGTGGCTACACCTTC. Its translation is CASGKTGTGSSGYTF.

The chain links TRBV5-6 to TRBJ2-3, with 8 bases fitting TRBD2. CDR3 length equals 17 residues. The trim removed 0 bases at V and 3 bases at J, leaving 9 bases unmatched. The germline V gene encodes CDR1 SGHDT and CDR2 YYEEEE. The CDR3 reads CASSLARREVGTDTQYF. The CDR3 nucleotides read TGTGCCAGCAGCTTGGCCAGGCGGGAGGTAGGGACAGATACGCAGTATTTT. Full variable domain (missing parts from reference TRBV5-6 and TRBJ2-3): DAGVTQSPTHLIKTRGQQVTLRCSPKSGHDTVSWYQQALGQGPQFIFQYYEEEERQRGNFPDRFSGHQFPNYSSELNVNALLLGDSALYLCASSLARREVGTDTQYFGPGTRLTVL.

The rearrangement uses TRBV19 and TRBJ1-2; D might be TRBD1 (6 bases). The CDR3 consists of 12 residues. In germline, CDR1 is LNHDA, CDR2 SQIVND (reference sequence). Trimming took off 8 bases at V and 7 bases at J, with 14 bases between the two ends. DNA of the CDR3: TGTGCCAGTGCCGGGGGGGCTGGTGGCTACACCTTC. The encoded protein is CASAGGAGGYTF.

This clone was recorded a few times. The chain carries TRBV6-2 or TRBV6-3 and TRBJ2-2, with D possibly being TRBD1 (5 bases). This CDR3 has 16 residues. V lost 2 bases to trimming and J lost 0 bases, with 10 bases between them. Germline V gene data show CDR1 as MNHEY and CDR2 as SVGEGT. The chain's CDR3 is CASSYGHDANTGELFF. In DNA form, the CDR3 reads TGTGCCAGCAGTTACGGACACGACGCGAACACCGGGGAGCTGTTTTTT.

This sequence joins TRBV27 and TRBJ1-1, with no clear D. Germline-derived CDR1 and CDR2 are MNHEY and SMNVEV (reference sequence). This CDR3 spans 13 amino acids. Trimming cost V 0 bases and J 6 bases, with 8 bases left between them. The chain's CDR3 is CASSLSGGPEAFF. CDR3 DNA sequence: TGTGCCAGCAGTTTATCGGGCGGTCCTGAAGCTTTCTTT.

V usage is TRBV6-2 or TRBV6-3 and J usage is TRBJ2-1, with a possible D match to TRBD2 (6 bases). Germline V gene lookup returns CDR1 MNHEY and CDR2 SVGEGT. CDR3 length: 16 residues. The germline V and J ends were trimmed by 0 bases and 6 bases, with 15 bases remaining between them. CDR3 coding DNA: TGTGCCAGCAGTTACTCGTCCGGGAGCCGGGTCAATGAGCAGTTCTTC. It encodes CASSYSSGSRVNEQFF.

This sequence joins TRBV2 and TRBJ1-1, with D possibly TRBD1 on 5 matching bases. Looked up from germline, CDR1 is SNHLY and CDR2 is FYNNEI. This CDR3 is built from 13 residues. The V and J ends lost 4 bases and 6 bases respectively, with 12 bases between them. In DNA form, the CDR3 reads TGTGCCAGCAGTGGGGGGGGGTCCCCTGAAGCTTTCTTT. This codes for CASSGGGSPEAFF.

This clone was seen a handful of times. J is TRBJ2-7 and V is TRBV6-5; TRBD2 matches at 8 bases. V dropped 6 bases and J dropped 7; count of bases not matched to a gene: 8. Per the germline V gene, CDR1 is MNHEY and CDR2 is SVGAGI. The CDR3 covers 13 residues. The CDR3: CASRDSGGGEQYF. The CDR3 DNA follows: TGTGCCAGCAGGGACAGTGGCGGGGGGGAGCAGTACTTC.

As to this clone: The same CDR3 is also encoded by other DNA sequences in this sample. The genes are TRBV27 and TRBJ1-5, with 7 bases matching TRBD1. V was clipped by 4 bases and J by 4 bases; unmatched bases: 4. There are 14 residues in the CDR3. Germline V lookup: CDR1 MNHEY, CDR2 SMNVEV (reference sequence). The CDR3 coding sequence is TGTGCCAGCAGTTACAGGGGTAGGAATCAGCCCCAGCATTTT. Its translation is CASSYRGRNQPQHF.

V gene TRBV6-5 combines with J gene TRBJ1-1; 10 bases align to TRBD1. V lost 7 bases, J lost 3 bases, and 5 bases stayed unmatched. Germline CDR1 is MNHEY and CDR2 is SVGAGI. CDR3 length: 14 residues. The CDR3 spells CASNRDRGDTEAFF. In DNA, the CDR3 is TGTGCCAGCAATAGGGACAGGGGTGACACTGAAGCTTTCTTT.

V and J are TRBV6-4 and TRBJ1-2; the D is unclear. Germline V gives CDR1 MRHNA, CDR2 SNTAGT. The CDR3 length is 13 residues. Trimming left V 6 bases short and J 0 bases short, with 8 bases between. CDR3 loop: CASSQTTNYGYTF. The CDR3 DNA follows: TGTGCCAGCAGCCAGACAACTAACTATGGCTACACCTTC.

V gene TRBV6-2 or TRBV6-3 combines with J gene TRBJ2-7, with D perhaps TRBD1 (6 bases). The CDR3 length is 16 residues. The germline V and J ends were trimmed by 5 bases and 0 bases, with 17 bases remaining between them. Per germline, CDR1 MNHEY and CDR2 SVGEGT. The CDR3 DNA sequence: TGTGCCAGCAGTGACGAGACAGGCCCCTTCTCCTACGAGCAGTACTTC. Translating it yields CASSDETGPFSYEQYF.

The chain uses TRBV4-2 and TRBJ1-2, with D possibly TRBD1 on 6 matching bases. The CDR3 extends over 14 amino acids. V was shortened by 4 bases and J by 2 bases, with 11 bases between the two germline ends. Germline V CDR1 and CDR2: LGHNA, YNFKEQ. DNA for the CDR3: TGTGCCAGCAGCCCCGGGACAAAAAACTATGGCTACACCTTC. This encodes CASSPGTKNYGYTF.

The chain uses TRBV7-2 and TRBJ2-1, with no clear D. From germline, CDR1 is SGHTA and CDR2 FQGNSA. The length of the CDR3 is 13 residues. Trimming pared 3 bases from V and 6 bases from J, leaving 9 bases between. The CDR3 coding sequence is TGTGCCAGCAGCTTCACCTCCCTCAATGAGCAGTTCTTC. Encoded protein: CASSFTSLNEQFF.

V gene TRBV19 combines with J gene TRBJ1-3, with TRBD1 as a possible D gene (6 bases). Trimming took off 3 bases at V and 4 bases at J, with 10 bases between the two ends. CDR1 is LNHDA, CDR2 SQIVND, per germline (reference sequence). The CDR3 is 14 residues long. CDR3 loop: CASSIGTSGNTIYF. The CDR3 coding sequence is TGTGCCAGTAGTATCGGGACATCCGGAAACACCATATATTTT.

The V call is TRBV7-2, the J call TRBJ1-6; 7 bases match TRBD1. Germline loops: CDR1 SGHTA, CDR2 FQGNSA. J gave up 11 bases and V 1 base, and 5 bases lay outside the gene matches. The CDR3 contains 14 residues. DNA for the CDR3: TGTGCCAGCAGCTTAGGACAGGGCTATGCACCCCTCCACTTT. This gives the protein CASSLGQGYAPLHF.

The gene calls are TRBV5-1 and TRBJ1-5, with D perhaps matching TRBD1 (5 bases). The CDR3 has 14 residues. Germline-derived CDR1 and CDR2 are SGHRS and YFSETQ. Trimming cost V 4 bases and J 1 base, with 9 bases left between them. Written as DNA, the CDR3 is TGCGCCAGCAGCAAGGACAAGAGCAATCAGCCCCAGCATTTT. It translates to CASSKDKSNQPQHF. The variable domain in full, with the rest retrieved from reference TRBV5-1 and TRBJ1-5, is KAGVTQTPRYLIKTRGQQVTLSCSPISGHRSVSWYQQTPGQGLQFLFEYFSETQRNKGNFPGRFSGRQFSNSRSEMNVSTLELGDSALYLCASSKDKSNQPQHFGDGTRLSIL.